This T cell receptor (beta chain) was obtained from a study of radiation and T cells in renal cell carcinoma (dated by TCRdb to about 2020). In the study overall: A total of approximately 53 samples underwent TCR beta sequencing, made up of 26 tumors and roughly 27 peripheral blood samples. The last blood draw happened 4 weeks after radiation, timed to coincide with nephrectomy. Across all 53 samples, 4,016,671 unique CDR3 nucleotide sequences, encoding 2,658,974 unique CDR3 amino acid sequences, were identified. Broader findings and caveats from the paper: Effects of radiation dose or scheduling on the TCR repertoire could not be addressed with the single-armed trial design. Because pretreatment tumor biopsies were not available, the baseline intratumoral presence of clonotypes could not be determined. An increase in top tumor clonotypes in blood was observed from baseline to 2 weeks post-radiation, followed by contraction by 4 weeks, which was taken to suggest transient expansion of tumor-resident clones. Changes in the blood repertoire were not tracked past 4 weeks after treatment.

Following the manufacturer's recommendations, the immunoSEQ kit was used to generate TCR beta libraries from genomic DNA. Library preparation used a first multiplex PCR with proprietary primers, then a second PCR adding unique barcodes, with bead cleanups after each round. Each sample batch included a kit-provided positive control reaction and a negative control reaction. The final libraries underwent checking on an Agilent 4200 TapeStation D1000 ScreenTape, volumetric pooling, and quantification by qPCR. Sequencing was performed on an Illumina NextSeq500 with a MidOutput 150-cycle cartridge, and 156 Read1 and 15 Index1 cycles were run with kit custom primers. The pooled library was loaded at approximately 0.95 pM with a roughly 20% PhiX control spike-in. The paper's processing steps were these. Vendor-processed data were analyzed in R, with a clonotype defined as all T cells sharing the same CDR3 nucleotide sequence. In the clone abundance analyses, frequencies were normalized to the 10,000 most abundant clones in each sample. Public T cell clones, which averaged fewer than five per sample, were removed prior to analysis. Tumor-enriched clonotypes and baseline blood-enriched clonotypes were defined as those with an abundance difference of at least 32-fold between compartments. Clonotypes expanded or contracted between blood time points were identified with a beta-binomial differential abundance model. The Baroni-Urbani and Buser coefficient was used to measure tumor-blood repertoire similarity, and groups were compared with two-tailed Wilcoxon tests in R. TCRdb stores this immuneACCESS table with in-frame sequences only. Part of the clones is absent; in the studies checked, under half of the shortfall reflects unresolved V genes, and no reason is known for the rest. D and trimming were read from the DNA, whereas the V and J calls and clone size are those reported in that table. The sample table shows some 80,000 clones, and approximately 87% are seen once. The top ten constitute about 2.4% of the sample.

The time point label, as the study defines it: blood 4 weeks post-SBRT, at nephrectomy. The treatment or condition label for this specimen denotes: 15 Gy SBRT to primary tumor, nephrectomy 4 weeks later. Samples were obtained from a clinical trial, in which 15 Gy stereotactic body radiation therapy was delivered to primary renal cell carcinomas and nephrectomy was performed 4 weeks later. To follow tumor-enriched clonotypes, peripheral blood was collected serially from radiation-treated patients at baseline and again at 2 weeks and 4 weeks after SBRT. All patients had renal cell carcinoma with clear cell pathology. Genomic DNA for TCR sequencing was prepared using the QIAamp DNA Blood Mini Kit (Qiagen). Samples were included in the analyses only if all quality control checks were passed. For this clone: Its antigen is currently not known. It has no much larger one-base neighbor in the sample; base qualities were not kept.

CDR1 LGHNA and CDR2 YNFKEQ are derived from the germline V gene. The CDR3 spans 17 residues, from the cysteine through the phenylalanine. The retained sequence is limited to the CDR3, 51 bases, with the frame set at the first base. The V end gives up 0 bases and the J end 8 bases, leaving 7 bases in the junction not matched to a gene. The material was blood, obtained from a patient whose treatment included radiotherapy and nephrectomy. This receptor was obtained from a woman aged 55 to 70 with renal cell carcinoma. The chain was built from TRBV4-2 and TRBJ2-1, and 13 junctional nucleotides match TRBD2. The DNA sequence follows: TGTGCCAGCAGCCAAGATCCCGGGACTAGCGGGAACGATGAGCAGTTCTTC. The translation is CASSQDPGTSGNDEQFF.